The clone carrying this T cell receptor (beta chain) was seen a handful of times. Its cognate antigen is unknown. Healthy Caucasians supplied all donations. This entry is derived from a study of identical twins. From the 5' RACE reads, TCRdb called clonotypes with MiXCR, one entry per CDR3 protein. The repertoire holds over 550,000 distinct CDR3 sequences, with around 7.4% as singletons. Findings and caveats of the study: Findings depended on cross-sectional statistics rather than tracking the same donors. Cord blood's abundant beta clonotypes had fewer insertions, unlike memory repertoires.

The sample was also linked to a second study, of yellow fever vaccine responses in identical twins.

The sequence derives from a woman between 18 and 29 years old in good health. The sequenced material came from PBMCs.

CDR3: CASSFRGAEDEAFF. The CDR3 nucleotides are TGTGCCAGCAGCTTCCGGGGGGCAGAGGATGAAGCTTTCTTT. This chain uses TRBV7-9 with TRBJ1-1; D is possibly TRBD1 (6 bases). The length of the CDR3 is 14 residues. Germline loops: CDR1 SEHNR, CDR2 FQNEAQ (reference sequence). The V end was cut by 3 bases, the J end by 7 bases, with 15 bases between.